Many counts were recorded for the clone carrying this T cell receptor beta chain. Its cognate antigen is unknown. This CDR3 has 14 amino acids. The germline CDR1 and CDR2 sequences are MNHEY and SVGEGT. V gave up 1 base and J gave up 4 bases, with 8 bases separating them. Library preparation (for TCRbeta) was performed with unique molecular identifiers. In TCRdb, the PCR reads were re-called with MiXCR into one record per CDR3 protein. The sample has over 150,000 distinct CDR3 sequences; approximately 6% are singletons. This specimen comes from a study of T-cell reconstitution after alpha-beta-depleted transplantation in children. Study findings and constraints: By one year post-transplant, T-cell counts and diversity largely arose from T cells that were newly produced. Several hundred expanded graft clones reportedly supplied alpha-beta T cells about two months after transplant.

The sequencing used PBMCs, collected before TCRalphabeta/CD19-depleted stem cell transplant. The TCR comes from a girl under three years old with combined immunodeficiency, due to receive a stem cell transplant. V gene TRBV6-2 or TRBV6-3 combines with J gene TRBJ2-1; D gene ambiguous. In DNA, the CDR3 is TGTGCCAGCAGTTACTATGCGTCTTACAATGAGCAGTTCTTC. Its translation is CASSYYASYNEQFF.